What follows is one T cell receptor (beta chain) and its context. Antigen specificity is unknown. The data belong to a study of shared clonotypes between healthy human individuals. At the level of the study: Those who served as donors were a couple of women and a few men between the ages of 18 and 49. There were three CD4 naive, three CD4 memory, two CD8 naive and one CD8 memory plates per donor.

Findings of the study overall: Roughly 5% of naive CD4 clonotypes were shared across a handful of donors. At large depth, rarefaction still showed sorted-subset sequencing to be incomplete.

CDR3 size: 15 residues. The germline V gene has CDR1 SGHAT and CDR2 FQNNGV. With 3 bases removed from V and 4 bases from J, the gap between germline ends came to 14 bases. Sequencing used immunoSEQ multiplex PCR; TCRdb keeps in-frame clones, though not all of them. This table holds roughly 2 million clones, under 97% found once. The specimen sequenced was naive CD4+ T cells sorted from blood. Indicated subset: CD45RA+ positively selected. The origin of this receptor is a man aged 18 to 35 in good health. The genes are TRBV11-2 and TRBJ2-3, with D perhaps TRBD1 or TRBD2 (6 bases each). CDR3 region: CASSFGGGGSDTQYF. The CDR3, as DNA: TGTGCCAGCAGCTTCGGCGGAGGGGGGTCAGATACGCAGTATTTT.